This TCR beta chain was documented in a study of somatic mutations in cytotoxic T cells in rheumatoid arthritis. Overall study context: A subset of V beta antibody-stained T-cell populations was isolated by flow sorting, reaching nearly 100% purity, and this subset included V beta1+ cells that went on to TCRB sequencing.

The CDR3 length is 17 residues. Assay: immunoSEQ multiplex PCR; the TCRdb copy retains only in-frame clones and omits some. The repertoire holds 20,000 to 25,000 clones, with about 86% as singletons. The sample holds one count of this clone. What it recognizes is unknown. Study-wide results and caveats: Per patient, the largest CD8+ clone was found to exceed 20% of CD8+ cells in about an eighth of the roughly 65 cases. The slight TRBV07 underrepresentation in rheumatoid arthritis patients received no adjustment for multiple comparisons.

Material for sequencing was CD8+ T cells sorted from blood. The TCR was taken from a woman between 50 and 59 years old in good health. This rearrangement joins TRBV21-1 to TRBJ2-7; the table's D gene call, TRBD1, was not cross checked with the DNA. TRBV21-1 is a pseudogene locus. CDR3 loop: CASSKVWSRDTSYEQYF. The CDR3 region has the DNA TGTGCCAGCAGCAAAGTCTGGAGTCGGGACACCTCCTACGAGCAGTACTTC.